These T cell receptor beta chains were read from a single sample in a study of blood T cell repertoires in COVID-19. Measured with immunoSEQ multiplex PCR; TCRdb has only the in-frame clones, and not every one. This table holds approximately 240,000 clones, approximately 79% found once. Material: peripheral blood. The receptors come from a woman aged 40 to 55 with active or convalescent COVID-19. CDR3s include the opening cysteine and the closing phenylalanine or tryptophan. The D gene is left open where the match is weak. Expanded clones are given a class, and other clones once, few, many or no size at all.

V: TRBV7-9
D: TRBD2
J: TRBJ2-3
size: NA
DNA: TGTGCCAGCAGCGTGTTAGCGGGGAGCACAGATACGCAGTATTTT
CDR3: CASSVLAGSTDTQYF

V: TRBV7-9
D: TRBD1
J: TRBJ2-7
size: NA
DNA: TGTGCCAGCAGCTTTCCCAGAGGGACAGGGTTCTACGAGCAGTACTTC
CDR3: CASSFPRGTGFYEQYF

V: TRBV30
D: NA
J: TRBJ1-2
size: NA
DNA: TGTGCCTGGAGTGTAGCAAACTCTAACTATGGCTACACCTTC
CDR3: CAWSVANSNYGYTF

V: TRBV14
D: NA
J: TRBJ1-6
size: NA
DNA: TGTGCCAGCAGCCAAGATTGGGGGGGGTCACCCCTCCACTTT
CDR3: CASSQDWGGSPLHF

V: TRBV25-1
D: TRBD1
J: TRBJ2-3
size: NA
DNA: TGTGCCAGCAGTGAAAAGGGACAGGGGGCTTATACAGATACGCAGTATTTT
CDR3: CASSEKGQGAYTDTQYF

V: TRBV11-3
D: TRBD1
J: TRBJ1-1
size: few
DNA: TGTGCCAGCAGCTTCGGGACAGGGGTGGAAGCTTTCTTT
CDR3: CASSFGTGVEAFF

V: TRBV11-2
D: NA
J: TRBJ2-3
size: NA
DNA: TGTGCCAGCAGCAATGCGGTCACAGATACGCAGTATTTT
CDR3: CASSNAVTDTQYF

V: TRBV9
D: TRBD2
J: TRBJ2-3
size: NA
DNA: TGTGCCAGCAGCGTAGCTGGGCGGGGGGCGGCAGATACGCAGTATTTT
CDR3: CASSVAGRGAADTQYF

V: TRBV6-6
D: NA
J: TRBJ1-2
size: NA
DNA: TGTGCCAGCAGTTACAGACAGGATTTTGGCTACACCTTC
CDR3: CASSYRQDFGYTF

V: TRBV7-3
D: NA
J: TRBJ2-7
size: NA
DNA: TGTGCCAGCAGCTTTGACGGGGGCTACGAGCAGTACTTC
CDR3: CASSFDGGYEQYF

V: TRBV5-1
D: TRBD1
J: TRBJ2-7
size: NA
DNA: TGCGCCAGCAGCCCCTCAGGGACAGGGGACTACGAGCAGTACTTC
CDR3: CASSPSGTGDYEQYF

V: TRBV5-1
D: TRBD1
J: TRBJ2-3
size: once
DNA: TGCGCCAGCAGCCTTCGACAGGGCACCACAGATACGCAGTATTTT
CDR3: CASSLRQGTTDTQYF

V: TRBV5-6
D: NA
J: TRBJ1-6
size: NA
DNA: TGTGCCAGCAGCTTTTTACAGGGCCCTAGCTCCTATAATTCACCCCTCCACTTT
CDR3: CASSFLQGPSSYNSPLHF

V: TRBV5-1
D: TRBD1
J: TRBJ1-1
size: NA
DNA: TGCGCCAGCAGCTTTCTGGGTTCACAGGGGGTAACCACTGAAGCTTTCTTT
CDR3: CASSFLGSQGVTTEAFF

V: TRBV11-2
D: NA
J: TRBJ1-3
size: NA
DNA: TGTGCCAGCAGCTTTACTCGGGACATAGGAAACACCATATATTTT
CDR3: CASSFTRDIGNTIYF

V: TRBV7-6
D: TRBD1
J: TRBJ1-1
size: once
DNA: TGTGCCAGCAGCACGGGACAGGGGGGGAACACTGAAGCTTTCTTT
CDR3: CASSTGQGGNTEAFF

V: TRBV4-1
D: NA
J: TRBJ2-5
size: few
DNA: TGCGCCAGCAGCCAAGTGCCGGGGGACCAAGAGACCCAGTACTTC
CDR3: CASSQVPGDQETQYF

V: TRBV28
D: NA
J: TRBJ1-2
size: few
DNA: TGTGCCAGCAGTCAAAGCGGGGTCTATGGCTACACCTTC
CDR3: CASSQSGVYGYTF

V: TRBV6-5
D: TRBD1
J: TRBJ1-2
size: once
DNA: TGTGCCAGCAGTTCCCCCCGGACAGGGAACTATGGCTACACCTTC
CDR3: CASSSPRTGNYGYTF

V: TRBV30
D: NA
J: TRBJ1-3
size: NA
DNA: TGTGCCTGGAGCAGACTACTCTCTGGAAACACCATATATTTT
CDR3: CAWSRLLSGNTIYF

V: TRBV28
D: NA
J: TRBJ2-1
size: NA
DNA: TGTGCCAGCAGTCCCCGTTTAATGAAGTCCCAGTGGCAGTTCTTC
CDR3: CASSPRLMKSQWQFF

V: TRBV19
D: NA
J: TRBJ2-2
size: NA
DNA: TGTGCCAGTAGTATAGAAGAGGGCTCCGGGGAGCTGTTTTTT
CDR3: CASSIEEGSGELFF

V: TRBV19
D: TRBD1
J: TRBJ2-1
size: NA
DNA: TGTGCCAGTAGTATAGTCATGGGACAGGGAGATTTTAGGGCCTACAATGAGCAGTTCTTC
CDR3: CASSIVMGQGDFRAYNEQFF

V: TRBV30
D: NA
J: TRBJ1-2
size: once
DNA: TGTGCCTGGAGTACCGGGAACTATGGCTACACCTTC
CDR3: CAWSTGNYGYTF

V: TRBV11-2
D: NA
J: TRBJ1-1
size: once
DNA: TGTGCCAGCAGCTTAGATGCGGCGCGAAGTGAAGCTTTCTTT
CDR3: CASSLDAARSEAFF

V: TRBV5-1
D: TRBD1
J: TRBJ1-1
size: once
DNA: TGCGCCAGCGGGGACAGAGTTAACACTGAAGCTTTCTTT
CDR3: CASGDRVNTEAFF

V: TRBV7-8
D: NA
J: TRBJ1-5
size: NA
DNA: TGTGCCAGCAGCTTACGCGGGGGCTCACGGCAGCCCCAGCATTTT
CDR3: CASSLRGGSRQPQHF

V: TRBV11-2
D: TRBD2
J: TRBJ2-3
size: NA
DNA: TGTGCCAGCAGCTTAGGTGGGACTAGCGGGGGGGCCCTGACAGATACGCAGTATTTT
CDR3: CASSLGGTSGGALTDTQYF

V: TRBV7-9
D: NA
J: TRBJ1-4
size: NA
DNA: TGTGCCAGCAGCCCCTCTACAACTAATGAAAAACTGTTTTTT
CDR3: CASSPSTTNEKLFF

V: TRBV19
D: NA
J: TRBJ1-2
size: NA
DNA: TGTGCCAGTAGTACTACAGCAAAGCTGTGGACCTTC
CDR3: CASSTTAKLWTF

V: TRBV12-3/TRBV12-4
D: NA
J: TRBJ2-2
size: NA
DNA: TGTGCCAGCAGTTCCCCGGGCGGGGAGCTGTTTTTT
CDR3: CASSSPGGELFF

V: TRBV19
D: NA
J: TRBJ2-2
size: NA
DNA: TGTGCCAGTAAAGGGACATTTGTAGCGAACACCGGGGAGCTGTTTTTT
CDR3: CASKGTFVANTGELFF

V: TRBV6-6
D: TRBD1
J: TRBJ2-7
size: NA
DNA: TGTGCCAGCAGCCTAGGGACAGGCTTTACCTACGAGCAGTACTTC
CDR3: CASSLGTGFTYEQYF

V: TRBV2
D: NA
J: TRBJ1-2
size: NA
DNA: TGTGCTTCCTGGGGGAGGAATGGCTACACCTTC
CDR3: CASWGRNGYTF

V: TRBV7-8
D: NA
J: TRBJ1-1
size: NA
DNA: TGTGCCAGCAGCTTAGGGACGGGGGGGGACACTGAAGCTTTCTTT
CDR3: CASSLGTGGDTEAFF

V: TRBV27
D: NA
J: TRBJ2-5
size: NA
DNA: TGTGCCAGCACCGAGAAGGGGCAAGAGACCCAGTACTTC
CDR3: CASTEKGQETQYF

V: TRBV4-1
D: TRBD2
J: TRBJ2-1
size: NA
DNA: TGCGCCAGCCAAGCGGGGGGGCCTTCTACTGAGCAGTTCTTC
CDR3: CASQAGGPSTEQFF

V: TRBV9
D: NA
J: TRBJ2-5
size: NA
DNA: TGTGCCAGCACCTGGGGGGGCGAGCAAGAGACCCAGTACTTC
CDR3: CASTWGGEQETQYF

V: TRBV6-6
D: TRBD2
J: TRBJ2-5
size: NA
DNA: TGTGCCAGCAGCGGGACTAGCGGGGCAGAGACCCAGTACTTC
CDR3: CASSGTSGAETQYF

V: TRBV12-3/TRBV12-4
D: NA
J: TRBJ1-4
size: NA
DNA: TGTGCCAGCAGTTTCGGTCCCGAAAAACTGTTTTTT
CDR3: CASSFGPEKLFF

V: TRBV29-1
D: NA
J: TRBJ2-1
size: NA
DNA: TGCAGCGTTGAACGGGTGGGCAATGAGCAGTTCTTC
CDR3: CSVERVGNEQFF

V: TRBV28
D: NA
J: TRBJ1-2
size: NA
DNA: TGTGCCAGCAGTATAGAGGGAGCGAAGGGCTACACCTTC
CDR3: CASSIEGAKGYTF

V: TRBV13
D: TRBD1
J: TRBJ1-4
size: NA
DNA: TGTGCCAGCAGCGTACGGACAGGAGCAACTAATGAAAAACTGTTTTTT
CDR3: CASSVRTGATNEKLFF

V: TRBV19
D: NA
J: TRBJ1-5
size: NA
DNA: TGTGCCAGTTCCGGGACTACAAATCAGCCCCAGCATTTT
CDR3: CASSGTTNQPQHF

V: TRBV11-2
D: NA
J: TRBJ2-5
size: once
DNA: TGTGCCAGCAGCTTACCCTTTTCGACCCAGTACTTC
CDR3: CASSLPFSTQYF

V: TRBV6-1
D: TRBD1
J: TRBJ1-2
size: NA
DNA: TGTGCCAGCAGTGAAGCGGGACAGGTGCTCTACTATGGCTACACCTTC
CDR3: CASSEAGQVLYYGYTF

V: TRBV28
D: NA
J: TRBJ2-1
size: once
DNA: TGTGCCAGCAGTTCGACCGGGCAGGGTAGGAATGAGCAGTTCTTC
CDR3: CASSSTGQGRNEQFF

V: TRBV30
D: NA
J: TRBJ1-2
size: once
DNA: TGTGCCTGTCCCCTCACACCCTTCACAGGAGGCTACACCTTC
CDR3: CACPLTPFTGGYTF

V: TRBV19
D: NA
J: TRBJ1-6
size: few
DNA: TGTGCCAGTAGTACAGGGAGGAGCGGGGATAATTCACCCCTCCACTTT
CDR3: CASSTGRSGDNSPLHF

V: TRBV12-3/TRBV12-4
D: TRBD1
J: TRBJ1-2
size: NA
DNA: TGTGCCAGCAGATCGGACAGGGGAGGTGGCTACACCTTC
CDR3: CASRSDRGGGYTF

V: TRBV2
D: TRBD1
J: TRBJ1-4
size: NA
DNA: TGTGCCAGCAGAGCCGGGACAGGGACTGAAAAACTGTTTTTT
CDR3: CASRAGTGTEKLFF

V: TRBV19
D: NA
J: TRBJ1-1
size: NA
DNA: TGTGCCAGTTTGACCCGAGGTGAAGCTTTCTTT
CDR3: CASLTRGEAFF

V: TRBV6-5
D: NA
J: TRBJ1-5
size: NA
DNA: TGTGCCAGCAGTTGGTCTACTAATCAGCCCCAGCATTTT
CDR3: CASSWSTNQPQHF

V: TRBV24-1
D: TRBD1
J: TRBJ2-1
size: NA
DNA: TGTGCCACCGCCGGGACAGCCTACAATGAGCAGTTCTTC
CDR3: CATAGTAYNEQFF

V: TRBV7-3
D: NA
J: TRBJ1-5
size: NA
DNA: TGTGCCAGCAGCTTATCACAGGGTGAGGGTGTGGGCAATCAGCCCCAGCATTTT
CDR3: CASSLSQGEGVGNQPQHF